A selection of T cell receptor beta chains follows, all from one sample in a study of technical replicates of blood from a few donors. Clones were read by immunoSEQ multiplex PCR, and TCRdb kept only the in-frame ones, dropping some. The sample contains about 100,000 clones, almost 96% of which appear only once. What was sequenced was T cells isolated from PBMCs. All receptors come from a human donor in good health. Each CDR3 is given with its conserved first and last residue. D genes are given only for firm matches. Not every row has a clone size; where given, it reads once, few, many or a size class.

V gene	clone size	D gene	J gene	CDR3 protein	CDR3 DNA
TRBV4-1	NA	NA	TRBJ2-2	CASSQDPQTGELFF	TGCGCCAGCAGCCAAGACCCACAGACCGGGGAGCTGTTTTTT
TRBV4-1	NA	NA	TRBJ1-1	CASSQEVRSLQNTEAFF	TGCGCCAGCAGCCAAGAAGTTCGGTCCCTCCAGAACACTGAAGCTTTCTTT
TRBV6-5	NA	NA	TRBJ2-5	CASSYLPGQETQYF	TGTGCCAGCAGTTACCTTCCGGGGCAAGAGACCCAGTACTTC
TRBV11-2	NA	NA	TRBJ1-2	CASSSRTVRSYTF	TGTGCCAGCAGCTCCCGGACAGTCCGGAGCTACACCTTC
TRBV7-9	NA	TRBD1	TRBJ1-5	CASSLGTGTGGHQPQHF	TGTGCCAGCAGCTTAGGGACCGGGACAGGGGGCCATCAGCCCCAGCATTTT
TRBV5-1	NA	NA	TRBJ2-1	CASSLLDQSYNEQFF	TGCGCCAGCAGCCTTCTAGACCAATCCTACAATGAGCAGTTCTTC
TRBV19	once	TRBD2	TRBJ2-1	CASTPGGHEQFF	TGTGCCAGTACTCCGGGAGGGCATGAGCAGTTCTTC
TRBV4-1	once	TRBD1	TRBJ2-7	CASSQSRQGQYF	TGCGCCAGCAGCCAGTCGAGACAGGGGCAGTACTTC
TRBV9	once	TRBD1	TRBJ2-3	CASSGQVVTDTQYF	TGTGCCAGCAGTGGACAGGTGGTTACAGATACGCAGTATTTT
TRBV9	NA	NA	TRBJ2-2	CASGQGPPTGELFF	TGTGCCAGCGGGCAGGGTCCACCCACCGGGGAGCTGTTTTTT
TRBV5-5	once	NA	TRBJ2-2	CASSSGSGYTGELFF	TGTGCCAGCAGTTCGGGTAGCGGCTACACCGGGGAGCTGTTTTTT
TRBV11-3	NA	NA	TRBJ1-1	CASTLVAGNTEAFF	TGTGCCAGCACCTTAGTGGCAGGGAACACTGAAGCTTTCTTT
TRBV2	NA	NA	TRBJ1-6	CASSDKTYNSPLHF	TGTGCCAGCAGTGACAAAACCTATAATTCACCCCTCCACTTT
TRBV28	NA	TRBD1	TRBJ1-2	CASRTGAGYGYTF	TGTGCCAGCAGAACAGGGGCTGGGTATGGCTACACCTTC
TRBV7-7	NA	TRBD2	TRBJ2-3	CASSLSGGATDTQYF	TGTGCTAGCAGCTTGAGCGGGGGGGCCACAGATACGCAGTATTTT
TRBV28	NA	TRBD1	TRBJ1-2	CASSDRGYGYTF	TGTGCCAGCAGTGACAGGGGCTATGGCTACACCTTC
TRBV18	once	NA	TRBJ2-7	CASSPSLQGYEQYF	TGTGCCAGCTCACCCAGTCTTCAGGGATACGAGCAGTACTTC
TRBV5-1	few	NA	TRBJ1-1	CASSLAGTSGEAFF	TGCGCCAGCAGCTTGGCTGGGACAAGTGGTGAAGCTTTCTTT
TRBV7-2	NA	TRBD1	TRBJ2-7	CASSHPRQGPVDYEQYF	TGTGCCAGCAGCCACCCAAGACAGGGGCCCGTGGACTACGAGCAGTACTTC
TRBV5-4	once	TRBD1	TRBJ1-1	CASSTKTRGSTEAFF	TGTGCCAGCAGCACTAAAACCAGGGGGTCCACTGAAGCTTTCTTT
TRBV5-1	NA	TRBD2	TRBJ2-1	CASSPNTGTSVYNEQFF	TGCGCCAGCAGCCCAAATACCGGGACTAGCGTCTACAATGAGCAGTTCTTC
TRBV28	NA	TRBD2	TRBJ2-4	CASSPTSAGNKNIQYF	TGTGCCAGCAGTCCTACTAGCGCTGGGAACAAAAACATTCAGTACTTC
TRBV2	NA	TRBD1	TRBJ1-2	CASNEEGAKGYTF	TGTGCCAGCAACGAGGAGGGGGCTAAAGGCTACACCTTC
TRBV6-1	NA	TRBD2	TRBJ2-2	CASSVSGRSGELFF	TGTGCCAGCAGTGTTAGCGGGAGGAGCGGGGAGCTGTTTTTT
TRBV25-1	NA	NA	TRBJ2-2	CASSARFNTGELFF	TGTGCCAGCAGTGCCAGATTCAACACCGGGGAGCTGTTTTTT
TRBV5-1	NA	TRBD2	TRBJ2-1	CASSLDTLAGGYNEQFF	TGCGCCAGCAGCTTGGACACCCTCGCGGGGGGATACAATGAGCAGTTCTTC
TRBV28	once	TRBD2	TRBJ2-7	CASSLRTSGSYEQYF	TGTGCCAGCAGTTTAAGGACTAGCGGGAGCTACGAGCAGTACTTC
TRBV5-1	NA	NA	TRBJ2-5	CASSPGGLQETQYF	TGCGCCAGCAGCCCCGGAGGACTCCAAGAGACCCAGTACTTC
TRBV7-8	once	TRBD1	TRBJ2-3	CASTDFPGQAGTDTQYF	TGTGCCAGCACCGATTTTCCAGGACAGGCGGGCACAGATACGCAGTATTTT
TRBV13	NA	TRBD1	TRBJ1-6	CASSLGLGTGSSPLHF	TGTGCCAGCAGCTTAGGCCTAGGGACAGGTTCATCACCCCTCCACTTT
TRBV28	once	NA	TRBJ2-1	CASKTGNYNEQFF	TGTGCCAGCAAAACCGGGAACTACAATGAGCAGTTCTTC
TRBV5-4	NA	NA	TRBJ2-1	CASSFGVPTYNEQFF	TGTGCCAGCAGCTTCGGGGTCCCAACCTACAATGAGCAGTTCTTC
TRBV29-1	NA	NA	TRBJ2-3	CSVVGAGAGDTDTQYF	TGCAGCGTCGTTGGCGCAGGGGCGGGGGACACAGATACGCAGTATTTT
TRBV9	NA	TRBD2	TRBJ2-5	CATGAGGYQETQYF	TGTGCCACTGGGGCGGGGGGGTACCAAGAGACCCAGTACTTC
TRBV30	NA	NA	TRBJ1-2	CAWSVLGGGGSDYGYTF	TGTGCCTGGAGTGTACTCGGGGGAGGGGGTAGTGACTATGGCTACACCTTC
TRBV7-8	NA	TRBD2	TRBJ2-1	CASSQVAGGVDEQFF	TGTGCCAGCAGCCAGGTGGCGGGAGGGGTCGATGAGCAGTTCTTC
TRBV4-1	NA	NA	TRBJ2-7	CASSQRGGSLAQQYF	TGCGCCAGCAGCCAGAGGGGGGGAAGCCTCGCCCAGCAGTACTTC
TRBV30	once	NA	TRBJ1-2	CAHGARTDYTF	TGTGCCCATGGAGCCCGGACAGACTACACCTTC
TRBV21-1	NA	NA	TRBJ1-5	CASSKGLGVVQEARNQPQHF	TGTGCCAGCAGCAAAGGTTTGGGTGTTGTGCAGGAGGCCCGCAATCAGCCCCAGCATTTT
TRBV7-9	NA	TRBD1	TRBJ2-2	CASSLKRTGAFTGELFF	TGTGCCAGCAGCTTAAAGAGGACAGGGGCATTCACCGGGGAGCTGTTTTTT
TRBV11-2	NA	TRBD1	TRBJ2-7	CASRPTPDRDYEQYF	TGTGCCAGCAGACCAACCCCAGACAGGGACTACGAGCAGTACTTC
TRBV14	once	TRBD1	TRBJ2-3	CASSKLGTGTDTQYF	TGTGCCAGCAGCAAACTTGGGACAGGAACAGATACGCAGTATTTT